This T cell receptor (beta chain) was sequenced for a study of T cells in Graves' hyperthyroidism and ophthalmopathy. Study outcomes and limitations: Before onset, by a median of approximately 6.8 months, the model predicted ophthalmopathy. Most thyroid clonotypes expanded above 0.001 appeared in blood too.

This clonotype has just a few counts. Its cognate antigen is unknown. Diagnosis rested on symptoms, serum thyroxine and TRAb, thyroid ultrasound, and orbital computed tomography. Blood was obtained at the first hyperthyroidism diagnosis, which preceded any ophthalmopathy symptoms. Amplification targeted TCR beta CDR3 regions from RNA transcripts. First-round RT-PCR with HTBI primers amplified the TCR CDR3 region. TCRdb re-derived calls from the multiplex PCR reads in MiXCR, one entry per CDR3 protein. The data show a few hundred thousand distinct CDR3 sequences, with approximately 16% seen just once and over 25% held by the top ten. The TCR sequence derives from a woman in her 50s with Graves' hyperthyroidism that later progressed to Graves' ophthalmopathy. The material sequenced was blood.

The DNA of the CDR3 is TGTGCCAGCAGCTTGGAAGGGGGGAATCAGCCCCAGCATTTT. Its translation: CASSLEGGNQPQHF. V and J are TRBV5-6 and TRBJ1-5, with D possibly TRBD1 on 6 matching bases. The CDR3 covers 14 residues. V was trimmed by 0 bases and J by 4 bases, leaving 8 bases between them. Looked up from germline, CDR1 is SGHDT and CDR2 is YYEEEE.